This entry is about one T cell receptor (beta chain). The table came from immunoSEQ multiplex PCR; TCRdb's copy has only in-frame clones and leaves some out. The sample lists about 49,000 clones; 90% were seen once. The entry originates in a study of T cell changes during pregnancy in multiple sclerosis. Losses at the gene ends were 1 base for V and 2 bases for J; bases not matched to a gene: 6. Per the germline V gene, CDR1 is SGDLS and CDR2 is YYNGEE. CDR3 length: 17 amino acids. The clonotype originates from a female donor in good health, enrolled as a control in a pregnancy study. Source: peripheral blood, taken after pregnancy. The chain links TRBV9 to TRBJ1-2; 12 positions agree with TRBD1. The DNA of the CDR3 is TGTGCCAGCAGCGTAACCGCGGGGACAGGGGGCAACTATGGCTACACCTTC. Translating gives CASSVTAGTGGNYGYTF.